This T cell receptor beta chain was identified in a study of blood T cell repertoires in COVID-19. Across the whole study: The origin of the acute and convalescent COVID-19 samples was the United States, Italy and Spain.

Sequencing was performed with immunoSEQ multiplex PCR; in TCRdb, only in-frame clones are kept and a portion is missing. The sample shows about 390,000 clones, over 75% of them seen only once. This clone appeared a single time. This CDR3 spans 14 amino acids. Trimming cost V 3 bases and J 5 bases, with 13 bases left between them. Germline V gives CDR1 LGHDT, CDR2 YNNKEL (reference sequence). The genes are TRBV3-1 (or the pseudogene TRBV3-2) and TRBJ2-5; tentatively, D is TRBD2 (7 bases). The source is a woman aged 55-70 years with COVID-19, enrolled during active disease. The specimen was peripheral blood. The CDR3 DNA reads as TGTGCCAGCAGCCATTCGGGGGGCGCGGAGACCCAGTACTTC. It specifies CASSHSGGAETQYF.